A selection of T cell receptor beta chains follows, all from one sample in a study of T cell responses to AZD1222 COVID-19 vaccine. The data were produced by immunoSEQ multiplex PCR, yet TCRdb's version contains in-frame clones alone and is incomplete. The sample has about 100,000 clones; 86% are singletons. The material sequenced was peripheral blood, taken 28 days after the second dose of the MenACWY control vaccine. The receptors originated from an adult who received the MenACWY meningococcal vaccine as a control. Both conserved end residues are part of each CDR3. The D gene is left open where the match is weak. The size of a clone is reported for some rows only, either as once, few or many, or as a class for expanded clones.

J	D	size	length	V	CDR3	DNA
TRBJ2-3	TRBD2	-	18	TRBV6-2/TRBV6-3	CASSTPNLAGGDTDTQYF	TGTGCCAGCAGTACCCCAAATTTAGCGGGGGGAGACACAGATACGCAGTATTTT
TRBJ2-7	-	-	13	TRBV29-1	CSVEVGSLYEQYF	TGCAGCGTCGAGGTTGGATCGCTCTACGAGCAGTACTTC
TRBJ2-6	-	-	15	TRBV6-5	CASSPIEAGANVLTF	TGTGCCAGCAGTCCCATAGAGGCTGGGGCCAACGTCCTGACTTTC
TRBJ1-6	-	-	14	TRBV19	CASSRAQNNSPLHF	TGTGCCAGTAGTAGGGCGCAGAATAATTCACCCCTCCACTTT
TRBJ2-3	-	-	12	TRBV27	CASSLEGATQYF	TGTGCCAGCAGTTTGGAGGGGGCTACGCAGTATTTT
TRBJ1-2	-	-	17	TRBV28	CASSTTGGGYGLYGYTF	TGTGCCAGCAGTACGACAGGTGGGGGATACGGGCTTTATGGCTACACCTTC
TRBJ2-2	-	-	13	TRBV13	CASSAMDTGELFF	TGTGCCAGCAGCGCAATGGACACCGGGGAGCTGTTTTTT
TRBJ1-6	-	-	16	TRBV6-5	CASSYLGVSTNSPLHF	TGTGCCAGCAGTTACCTCGGGGTCTCGACAAATTCACCCCTCCACTTT
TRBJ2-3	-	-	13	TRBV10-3	CAISPREADTQYF	TGTGCCATCAGTCCCAGGGAGGCAGATACGCAGTATTTT
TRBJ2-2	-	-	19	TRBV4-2	CASSHRNTGASLRRGELFF	TGTGCCAGCAGCCACCGGAATACGGGGGCCTCCCTACGGAGGGGGGAGCTGTTTTTT
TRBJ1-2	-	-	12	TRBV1	CTSHRDRYGYTF	TGCACCAGCCACCGGGACCGGTATGGCTACACCTTC
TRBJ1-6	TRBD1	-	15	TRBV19	CASTLGQGANSPLHF	TGTGCCAGTACCCTTGGACAGGGGGCCAATTCACCCCTCCACTTT
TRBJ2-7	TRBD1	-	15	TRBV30	CAWSVGGQGAHEQYF	TGTGCCTGGAGTGTCGGGGGACAGGGGGCCCACGAGCAGTACTTC
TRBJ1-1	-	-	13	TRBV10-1	CASSGLRNREAFF	TGCGCCAGCAGTGGGTTGCGGAACCGCGAAGCTTTCTTT
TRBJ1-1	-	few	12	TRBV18	CASSPGRSEAFF	TGTGCCAGCTCACCAGGTCGGAGTGAAGCTTTCTTT
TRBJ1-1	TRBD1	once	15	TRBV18	CASSPGNRGDTEAFF	TGTGCCAGCTCACCCGGAAACAGGGGGGACACTGAAGCTTTCTTT
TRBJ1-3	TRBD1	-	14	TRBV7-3	CASSVDRAGNTIYF	TGTGCCAGCAGCGTCGACAGGGCCGGAAACACCATATATTTT
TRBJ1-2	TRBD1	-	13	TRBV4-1	CASSRDRGWGYTF	TGCGCCAGCAGCCGAGACAGGGGTTGGGGCTACACCTTC
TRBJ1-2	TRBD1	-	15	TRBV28	CASREVGQGARGYTF	TGTGCCAGCAGGGAGGTGGGACAGGGGGCAAGAGGCTACACCTTC
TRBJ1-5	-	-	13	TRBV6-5	CASSYRGGQPQHF	TGTGCCAGCAGTTACCGGGGGGGTCAGCCCCAGCATTTT
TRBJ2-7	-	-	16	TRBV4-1	CASSQEIEDSSYEQYF	TGCGCCAGCAGCCAAGAAATCGAGGACAGCTCCTACGAGCAGTACTTC
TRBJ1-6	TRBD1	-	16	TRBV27	CASSAQGATYNSPLHF	TGTGCCAGCTCCGCTCAGGGGGCCACCTATAATTCACCCCTCCACTTT
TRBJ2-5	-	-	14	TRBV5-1	CASSLGAGEETQYF	TGCGCCAGCAGCTTGGGCGCAGGCGAAGAGACCCAGTACTTC
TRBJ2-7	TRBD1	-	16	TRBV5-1	CASSLPRTGATYEQYF	TGCGCCAGCAGCTTGCCTCGGACAGGGGCCACCTACGAGCAGTACTTC
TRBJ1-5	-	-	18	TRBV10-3	CAISEVGGKNTQNQPQHF	TGTGCCATCAGTGAGGTCGGGGGCAAGAATACTCAGAATCAGCCCCAGCATTTT
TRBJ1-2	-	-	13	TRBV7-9	CASSAGFSYGYTF	TGTGCCAGCAGCGCAGGGTTCTCCTATGGCTACACCTTC
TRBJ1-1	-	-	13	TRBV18	CASRDGLNTEAFF	TGTGCCAGTCGGGACGGATTGAACACTGAAGCTTTCTTT
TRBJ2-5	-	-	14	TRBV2	CASSPRTDQETQYF	TGTGCCAGCAGTCCCCGGACAGACCAAGAGACCCAGTACTTC
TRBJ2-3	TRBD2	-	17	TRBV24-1	CATSEPASGGRVDTQYF	TGTGCCACCAGTGAACCCGCTAGCGGGGGCAGGGTGGATACGCAGTATTTT
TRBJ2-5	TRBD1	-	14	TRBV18	CASSPGTAQETQYF	TGTGCCAGCTCACCGGGGACAGCCCAAGAGACCCAGTACTTC
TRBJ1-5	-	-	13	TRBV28	CASSSEINQPQHF	TGTGCCAGCAGTTCGGAGATCAATCAGCCCCAGCATTTT
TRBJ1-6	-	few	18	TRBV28	CASSLSLGMGSYNSPLHF	TGTGCCAGCAGTTTAAGTCTAGGCATGGGGTCCTATAATTCACCCCTCCACTTT
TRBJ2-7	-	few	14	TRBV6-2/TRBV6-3	CASSFTLGSYEQYF	TGTGCCAGCAGTTTCACACTAGGGAGCTACGAGCAGTACTTC
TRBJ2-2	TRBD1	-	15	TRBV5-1	CASSPGTGDTGELFF	TGCGCCAGCAGCCCCGGGACAGGGGACACCGGGGAGCTGTTTTTT
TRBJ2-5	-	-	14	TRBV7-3	CASSSQGSPETQYF	TGTGCCAGCAGCTCACAGGGTTCTCCGGAGACCCAGTACTTC
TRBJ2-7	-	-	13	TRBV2	CASSGFPDSEQYF	TGTGCCAGCAGTGGGTTCCCCGACAGCGAGCAGTACTTC
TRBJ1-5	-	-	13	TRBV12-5	CASGLGTNQPQHF	TGTGCTAGTGGTTTGGGGACGAATCAGCCCCAGCATTTT
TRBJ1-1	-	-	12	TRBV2	CASRTANTEAFF	TGTGCCAGCAGGACAGCTAACACTGAAGCTTTCTTT
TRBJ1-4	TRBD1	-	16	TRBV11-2	CASSPTTGQANEKLFF	TGTGCCAGCAGCCCGACAACGGGACAGGCTAATGAAAAACTGTTTTTT